Sequencing of this TCR beta chain was carried out in a study of a mutant IDH1 vaccine in newly diagnosed glioma listed by TCRdb under 2021. Turning to the overall study: Across visits V03 through V10, patients got a total of eight vaccinations, given in weeks 1, 3, 5, 7, 11, 15, 19 and 23. Six visits were used for peripheral blood collection: V03 (baseline), V05, V07, V10, V12 and V13. Vaccination began 4-6 weeks after radiotherapy alone, or alongside temozolomide cycles in the chemotherapy-containing groups. Before enrollment, patients had received standard therapy of radiotherapy alone, temozolomide alone, or radiochemotherapy with temozolomide; most received the combination. Of the roughly 34 treated patients, roughly 60% were male and approximately 40% were female, and the mean age was approximately 40 years. Longitudinal TCRB deep sequencing was done for 25 treated patients, wherever samples were available for exploratory analyses. What the research found in general, with its limitations: Availability determined which PBMC samples were chosen for TCRB deep sequencing. Immune responses induced by the vaccine were seen in more than 85% of patients across multiple MHC alleles. It was noted by the authors that analyses of patient blood samples could not be reproduced owing to sample limitations. Changes in the top peripheral T cell clonotypes picked up by TCRB sequencing did not appear to be linked to pseudoprogression.

Note on this clone: No antigen is known for it. Base qualities are not provided; no much larger clone lies one nucleotide away. Distinct nucleotide sequences in the sample also encode this CDR3.

The time point tag for this specimen amounts to: week 23, last vaccination. Each vaccine dose was 300 ug of a 20-mer mutant IDH1 peptide in Montanide, given subcutaneously with topical imiquimod. The donors had newly diagnosed IDH1-mutant astrocytomas of WHO grade 3 or 4 that showed loss of nuclear ATRX. The samples were drawn from NOA16, a multicentre, single-arm, open-label phase I trial in Germany that tested a mutant IDH1 peptide vaccine in humans for the first time. Genomic DNA for TCRB sequencing was extracted from EDTA blood using the DNeasy Blood and Tissue Kit. Libraries were made using the immunoSEQ multiplex PCR assay. Following the manufacturer's protocol, the hsTCRB Kit was used to amplify rearranged TCR beta chain sequences. Sequencing of TCRB libraries was carried out on an Illumina MiSeq. On the study's bioinformatics: The kit vendor's proprietary platform handled demultiplexing, trimming and gene mapping. Held by TCRdb, this immuneACCESS table contains in-frame sequences only and omits some clones. Under half of the omission traces to an unresolved V gene where checked; the cause of the rest is unknown. V and J calls and clone size are those listed in that table; D and trimming were worked out from the DNA. This sample comprises approximately 41,000 clones, roughly four fifths of them detected only once. About 5.2% of the sample is held by the ten biggest clonotypes.

The source of this sequence is a man between 40 and 49 years old with glioma. The specimen was PBMCs, collected from a glioma patient whose treatment included an IDH1 peptide vaccine.

The DNA sequence is as follows: TGTGCCAGCAGCTTATGGGGACAGGCTGGGGAGCTGTTTTTT. It encodes CASSLWGQAGELFF. The sequence is built from TRBV7-2 and TRBJ2-2; a stretch of 8 junction bases matches TRBD1. Clipping removes 2 bases from V and 8 bases from J, with 4 as the unmatched junction base count. There are 14 amino acids in the CDR3, from cysteine to phenylalanine inclusive. Only the CDR3 portion is preserved as DNA: 42 bases, with reading frame beginning at the first base. The germline V gene sets CDR1 to SGHTA and CDR2 to FQGNSA.